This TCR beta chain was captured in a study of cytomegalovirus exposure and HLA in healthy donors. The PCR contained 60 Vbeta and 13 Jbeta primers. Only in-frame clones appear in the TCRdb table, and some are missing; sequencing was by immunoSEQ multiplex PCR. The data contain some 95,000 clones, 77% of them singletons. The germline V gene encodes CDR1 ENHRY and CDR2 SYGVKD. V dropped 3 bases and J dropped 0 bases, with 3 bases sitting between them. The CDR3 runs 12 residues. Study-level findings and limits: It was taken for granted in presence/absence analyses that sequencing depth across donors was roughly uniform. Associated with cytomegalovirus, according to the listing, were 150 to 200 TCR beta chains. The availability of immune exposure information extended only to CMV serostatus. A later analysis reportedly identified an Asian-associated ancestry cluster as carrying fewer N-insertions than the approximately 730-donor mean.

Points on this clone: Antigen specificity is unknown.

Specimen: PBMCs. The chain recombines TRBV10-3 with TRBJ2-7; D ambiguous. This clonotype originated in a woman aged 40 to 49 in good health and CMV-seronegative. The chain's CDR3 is CAISDHSYEQYF. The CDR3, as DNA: TGTGCCATCAGTGACCACTCCTACGAGCAGTACTTC.